This T cell receptor (beta chain) emerged from a study of human T cells and chemical hapten exposure. Study-level results: No alteration of TCRs above 1 in 1000 frequency was seen with DPC sensitization.

Indicated time point: pre-sensitization, week 0. The sample's treatment: therapeutic diphenylcyclopropenone sensitization with weekly scalp DPC. At patch-test visits, sampling came before the patch test. In regard to this clonotype: Its specificity is unknown.

MiXCR, run by TCRdb on the RACE reads, gives a single entry per CDR3 protein. The sample lists over 300,000 distinct CDR3 sequences, roughly 4.6% occurring once. Trimming took off 0 bases at V and 0 bases at J, with 9 bases between the two ends. The CDR3 is made up of 14 amino acids. Germline-derived CDR1 and CDR2 are DFQATT and SNEGSKA (reference sequence). V and J are TRBV20-1 and TRBJ2-7; D not certain. The sample here was whole blood, taken in connection with sensitization to the hapten diphenylcyclopropenone (DPC). This clonotype originated in a woman aged 50 to 60 with alopecia areata. Some clones in this sample may be carry-over from other donors' samples. The DNA of the CDR3 is TGCAGTGCTAGAGATCGGGCAGGCTCCTACGAGCAGTACTTC. The encoded protein is CSARDRAGSYEQYF.